This paragraph covers one TCR beta chain sequence. There are 15 residues in the CDR3. Trimming pared 4 bases from V and 1 base from J, leaving 11 bases between. The germline gives CDR1 PRHDT, CDR2 FYEKMQ (reference sequence). This entry comes from a study of shared clonotypes between healthy human individuals. About the research overall: The donor pool was made up of two women and a few men aged 18 to 49. CD4 naive cells filled three plates per donor, CD4 memory three, CD8 naive two and CD8 memory one.

Clones were read by immunoSEQ multiplex PCR, and TCRdb kept only the in-frame ones, dropping some. This sample has millions of clones, with approximately 92% found just once. The sample was naive CD4+ T cells sorted from blood. Subset meaning: CD45RA+ positively selected. The V and J genes are TRBV13 and TRBJ1-3; D is undetermined. This sequence originates from a man younger than 35 in good health. DNA for the CDR3: TGTGCCAGCAGCTCGCGGACCTTGTCTGGAAACACCATATATTTT. Its translation is CASSSRTLSGNTIYF.